These 8 T cell receptor beta chains were sequenced from one sample in a study of shared clonotypes between healthy human individuals. Data came from immunoSEQ multiplex PCR; TCRdb stores just in-frame clones and leaves some out. This table has under 200,000 clones, roughly 91% appearing once. The sequenced material came from naive CD4+ T cells sorted from blood. Subset: CD45RA+ positively selected. The receptors come from a woman aged 25 to 39 in good health.

The chain links TRBV19 to TRBJ1-4; the match to TRBD1 covers 8 bases. The CDR3 length is 15 residues. CDR1 and CDR2 from the germline V gene are LNHDA and SQIVND (reference sequence). Germline trimming cut 3 bases from V and 5 bases from J; bases unmatched to any gene: 5. In DNA, the CDR3 is TGTGCCAGTAGTATTCAGGGGGCGGCCAATGAAAAACTGTTTTTT. Translated: CASSIQGAANEKLFF.

The CDR3 sequence: CASSLTVSNQPQHF. CDR3 bases: TGTGCCAGCAGCTTAACAGTTAGCAATCAGCCCCAGCATTTT. The V gene is TRBV11-2, the J gene TRBJ1-5; D gene uncertain. Germline V gene sequence: CDR1 SGHAT, CDR2 FQNNGV. The CDR3 is 14 amino acids. V lost 2 bases and J 0 bases, leaving 5 bases between the germline ends.

The V call is TRBV13, the J call TRBJ2-2; 9 bases are shared with TRBD2. Per the germline V gene, CDR1 is PRHDT and CDR2 is FYEKMQ (reference sequence). CDR3 length: 14 residues. The V gene end was trimmed by 6 bases and the J gene end by 2 bases; junction bases not matched to a gene: 1. The CDR3 reads CASRLAGNTGELFF. In nucleotides, the CDR3 is TGTGCCAGCAGACTAGCGGGCAACACCGGGGAGCTGTTTTTT.

The chain uses TRBV5-1 and TRBJ1-2; the match to TRBD1 covers 11 bases. From germline, CDR1 is SGHRS and CDR2 YFSETQ. V trimming: 1 base; J trimming: 8 bases; junction bases outside the gene matches: 4. CDR3 length: 14 residues. Written as DNA, the CDR3 is TGCGCCAGCAGCTTGTCGGGACAGGGGGTCGGCTACACCTTC. This encodes CASSLSGQGVGYTF.

This clone was detected a few times. V gene TRBV25-1 combines with J gene TRBJ1-2; D ambiguous. This CDR3 spans 12 amino acids. CDR1 is MGHDK and CDR2 is SYGVNS in the germline V gene. With 3 bases removed from V and 10 bases from J, the gap between germline ends came to 12 bases. CDR3 coding DNA: TGTGCCAGCAGTGATTGGCAGTTTGACTACACCTTC. As protein: CASSDWQFDYTF.

This chain connects TRBV2 to TRBJ2-6; a weak D match, TRBD1 (5 bases). The CDR3 contains 16 residues. The germline V gene has CDR1 SNHLY and CDR2 FYNNEI. V dropped 6 bases and J dropped 2 bases, with 14 bases sitting between them. The CDR3 DNA follows: TGTGCCAGCAGGTACAGGAAAATAGCTGGGGCCAACGTCCTGACTTTC. Amino acid sequence: CASRYRKIAGANVLTF.

A single count supports this clone. The rearrangement links TRBV6-1 to TRBJ1-5; the match to TRBD1 covers 8 bases. The V gene's germline CDR1 is MNHNS and CDR2 SASEGT. This CDR3 spans 16 amino acids. The ends lost 3 bases at V and 7 bases at J; junction bases unmatched: 11. The CDR3 reads CASSEQIDRGWQPQHF. The CDR3 DNA sequence: TGTGCCAGCAGTGAGCAGATCGACAGGGGATGGCAGCCCCAGCATTTT.

This chain links TRBV13 with TRBJ2-2; D possibly corresponds to TRBD1 (11 bases). Germline lookup yields CDR1 PRHDT and CDR2 FYEKMQ (reference sequence). This CDR3 is built from 18 residues. Trimming stripped 4 bases from V and 9 bases from J, with 27 bases between. The CDR3 here is CASSSGQGALAGGRELFF. For the CDR3, the DNA is TGTGCCAGCAGCTCCGGACAGGGGGCGTTAGCGGGAGGCAGGGAGCTGTTTTTT.